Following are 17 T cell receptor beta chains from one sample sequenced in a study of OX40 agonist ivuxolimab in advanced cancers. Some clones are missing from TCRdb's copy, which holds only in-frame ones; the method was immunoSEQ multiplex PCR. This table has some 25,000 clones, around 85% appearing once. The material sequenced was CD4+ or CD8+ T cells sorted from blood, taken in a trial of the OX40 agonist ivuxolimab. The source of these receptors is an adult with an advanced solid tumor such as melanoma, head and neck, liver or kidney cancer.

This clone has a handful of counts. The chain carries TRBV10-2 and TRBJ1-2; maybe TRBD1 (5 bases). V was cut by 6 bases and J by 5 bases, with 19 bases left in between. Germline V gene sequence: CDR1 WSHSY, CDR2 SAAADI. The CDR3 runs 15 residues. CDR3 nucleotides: TGCGCCAGCAGCTTTTACGAAGGACAAGCTTATGGCTACACCTTC. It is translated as CASSFYEGQAYGYTF.

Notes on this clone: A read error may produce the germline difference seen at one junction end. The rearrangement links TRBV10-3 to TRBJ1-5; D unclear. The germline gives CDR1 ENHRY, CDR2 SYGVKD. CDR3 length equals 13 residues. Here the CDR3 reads CASSYSQHGPQHF. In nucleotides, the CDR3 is TGTGCCAGCAGTTACTCGCAGCACGGGCCCCAGCATTTT.

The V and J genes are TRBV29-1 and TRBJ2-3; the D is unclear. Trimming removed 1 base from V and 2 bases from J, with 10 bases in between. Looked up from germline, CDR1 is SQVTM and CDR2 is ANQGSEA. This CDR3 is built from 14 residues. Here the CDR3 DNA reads TGCAGCGTTGAAGGGCAGCTTCTCACAGATACGCAGTATTTT. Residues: CSVEGQLLTDTQYF.

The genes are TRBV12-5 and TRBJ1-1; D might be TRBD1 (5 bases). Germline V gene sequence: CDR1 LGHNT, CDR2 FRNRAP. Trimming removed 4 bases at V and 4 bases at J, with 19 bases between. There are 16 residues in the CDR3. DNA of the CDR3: TGTGCTAGTGGTTGGCACCTTCAGGGAAGAATCACTGAAGCTTTCTTT. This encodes CASGWHLQGRITEAFF.

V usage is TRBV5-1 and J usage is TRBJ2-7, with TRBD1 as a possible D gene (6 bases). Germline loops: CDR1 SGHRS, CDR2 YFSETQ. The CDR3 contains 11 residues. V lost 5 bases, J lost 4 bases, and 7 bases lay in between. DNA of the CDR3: TGCGCCAGCAGGGACAGATACGAGCAGTACTTC. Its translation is CASRDRYEQYF. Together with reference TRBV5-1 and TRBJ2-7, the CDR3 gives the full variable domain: KAGVTQTPRYLIKTRGQQVTLSCSPISGHRSVSWYQQTPGQGLQFLFEYFSETQRNKGNFPGRFSGRQFSNSRSEMNVSTLELGDSALYLCASRDRYEQYFGPGTRLTVT.

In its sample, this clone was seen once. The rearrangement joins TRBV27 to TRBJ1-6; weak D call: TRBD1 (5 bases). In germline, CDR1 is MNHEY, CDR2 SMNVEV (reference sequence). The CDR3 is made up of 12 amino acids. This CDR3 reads CAAGRGNSPLHF. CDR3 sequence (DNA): TGTGCAGCGGGGAGGGGTAATTCACCCCTCCACTTT.

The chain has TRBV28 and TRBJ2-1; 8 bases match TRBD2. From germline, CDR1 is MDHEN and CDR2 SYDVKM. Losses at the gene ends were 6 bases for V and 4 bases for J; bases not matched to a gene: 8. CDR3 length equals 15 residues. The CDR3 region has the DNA TGTGCCAGCAGACCGGGACTAGAATTTTACAATGAGCAGTTCTTC. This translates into CASRPGLEFYNEQFF.

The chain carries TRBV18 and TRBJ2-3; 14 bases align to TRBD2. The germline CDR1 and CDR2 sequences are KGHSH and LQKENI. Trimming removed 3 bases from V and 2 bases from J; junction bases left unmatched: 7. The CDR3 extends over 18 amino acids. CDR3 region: CASSPGLAGVSYTDTQYF. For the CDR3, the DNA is TGTGCCAGCTCACCGGGACTAGCGGGAGTCAGTTACACAGATACGCAGTATTTT.

CDR3 nucleotide sequence: TGTGCCAGCTCCCCGGGACGGAACTATGGCTACACCTTC. It encodes CASSPGRNYGYTF. The chain joins TRBV18 to TRBJ1-2; TRBD1 is a possible D gene (5 bases). Looked up from germline, CDR1 is KGHSH and CDR2 is LQKENI. Trimming took off 6 bases at V and 2 bases at J, with 10 bases between the two ends. The CDR3 spans 13 residues.

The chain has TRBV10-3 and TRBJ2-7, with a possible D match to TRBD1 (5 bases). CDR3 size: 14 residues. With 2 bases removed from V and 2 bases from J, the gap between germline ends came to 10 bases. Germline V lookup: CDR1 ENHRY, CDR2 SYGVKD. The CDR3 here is CAISEDSRTYEQYF. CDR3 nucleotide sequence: TGTGCCATCAGTGAGGACAGCCGTACCTACGAGCAGTACTTC.

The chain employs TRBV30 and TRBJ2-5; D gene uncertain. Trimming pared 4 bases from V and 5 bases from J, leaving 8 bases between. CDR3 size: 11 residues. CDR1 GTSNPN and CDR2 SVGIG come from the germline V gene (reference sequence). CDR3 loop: CAWIRTETQYF. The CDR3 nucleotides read TGTGCCTGGATCAGGACGGAGACCCAGTACTTC.

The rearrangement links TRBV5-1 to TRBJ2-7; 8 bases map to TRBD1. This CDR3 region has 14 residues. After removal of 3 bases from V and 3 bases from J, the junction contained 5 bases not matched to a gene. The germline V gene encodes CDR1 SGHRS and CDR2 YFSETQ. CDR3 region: CASSSGTGDYEQYF. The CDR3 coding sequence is TGCGCCAGCAGCTCCGGGACAGGAGACTACGAGCAGTACTTC.

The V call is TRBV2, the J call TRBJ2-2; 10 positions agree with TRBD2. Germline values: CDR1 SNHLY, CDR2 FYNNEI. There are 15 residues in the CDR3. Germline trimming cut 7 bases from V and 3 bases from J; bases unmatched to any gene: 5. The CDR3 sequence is CASILAGWDTGELFF. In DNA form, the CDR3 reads TGTGCCAGCATACTAGCGGGATGGGACACCGGGGAGCTGTTTTTT.

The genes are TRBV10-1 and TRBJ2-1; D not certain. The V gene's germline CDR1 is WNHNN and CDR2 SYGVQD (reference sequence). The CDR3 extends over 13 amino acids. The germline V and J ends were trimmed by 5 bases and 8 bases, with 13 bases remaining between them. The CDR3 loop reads CASSLSRADEQFF. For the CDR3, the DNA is TGCGCCAGCAGTCTATCTAGAGCCGATGAGCAGTTCTTC.

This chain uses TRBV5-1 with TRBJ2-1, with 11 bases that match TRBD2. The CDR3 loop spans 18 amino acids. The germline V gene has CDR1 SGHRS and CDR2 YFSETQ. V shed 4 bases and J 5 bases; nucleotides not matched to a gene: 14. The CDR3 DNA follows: TGCGCCAGCAGCCGAGGGGGGCTAGCGGGAGGTAAGAACAATGAGCAGTTCTTC. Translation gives CASSRGGLAGGKNNEQFF.

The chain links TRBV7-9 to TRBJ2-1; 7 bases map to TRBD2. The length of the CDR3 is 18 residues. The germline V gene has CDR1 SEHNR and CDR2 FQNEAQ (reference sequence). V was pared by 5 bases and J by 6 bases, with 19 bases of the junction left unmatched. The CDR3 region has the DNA TGTGCCAGCAGCACCAATAGCGGGCCTAGTAGGTTTGTCAATGAGCAGTTCTTC. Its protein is CASSTNSGPSRFVNEQFF.

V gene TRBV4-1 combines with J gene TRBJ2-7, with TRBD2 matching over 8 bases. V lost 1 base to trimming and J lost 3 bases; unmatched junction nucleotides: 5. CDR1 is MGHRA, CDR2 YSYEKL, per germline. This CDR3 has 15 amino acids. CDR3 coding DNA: TGCGCCAGCAGCCAAGGTTCTAGCGGGTACTACGAGCAGTACTTC. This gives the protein CASSQGSSGYYEQYF.